The 22 T cell receptor beta chains below all came from one sample that was sequenced in a study of shared clonotypes between healthy human individuals. The naive CD8 subset, CD45RO-negative cells positively selected for CCR7, excluded terminally differentiated effector memory CD45RA+ cells. Data came from immunoSEQ multiplex PCR; TCRdb stores just in-frame clones and leaves some out. The sample shows about 800,000 clones, about 96% of them seen only once. The sequenced sample consisted of naive CD8+ T cells sorted from blood. The receptor source for this set is a man aged 25 to 40 in good health.

In its sample, this clone was seen once. This rearrangement joins TRBV30 to TRBJ1-5; D unresolved. The CDR3 sequence is 14 residues long. Germline loops: CDR1 GTSNPN, CDR2 SVGIG (reference sequence). V dropped 1 base and J dropped 1 base, with 8 bases sitting between them. In DNA form, the CDR3 reads TGTGCCTGGAGTGCGGTATGGAGCAATCAGCCCCAGCATTTT. Amino acid sequence: CAWSAVWSNQPQHF.

The V call is TRBV2, the J call TRBJ2-1, with D perhaps matching TRBD1 (6 bases). The V gene lost 4 bases and the J gene lost 10 bases, with 8 bases spanning the gap. This CDR3 spans 11 amino acids. Germline CDR1 reads SNHLY; CDR2 reads FYNNEI. This chain's CDR3 is CASSVRGEQFF. CDR3 bases: TGTGCCAGCAGTGTAAGGGGGGAGCAGTTCTTC.

This clone appeared once. This chain joins TRBV4-1 and TRBJ1-1; 9 bases are a match to TRBD1. After removal of 6 bases from V and 0 bases from J, the junction contained 5 bases not matched to a gene. The CDR3 sequence is 15 residues long. The V gene's germline CDR1 is MGHRA and CDR2 YSYEKL. CDR3 nucleotides: TGCGCCAGCAGACCGGGACAGGGAATGAACACTGAAGCTTTCTTT. This encodes CASRPGQGMNTEAFF.

The genes are TRBV2 and TRBJ1-1; D ambiguous. CDR1 and CDR2 (germline): SNHLY, FYNNEI. The CDR3 loop spans 12 amino acids. The V and J ends lost 11 bases and 3 bases respectively, with 13 bases between them. The CDR3 reads CAGRRKYTEAFF. The CDR3 nucleotides read TGTGCCGGACGGAGGAAGTACACTGAAGCTTTCTTT.

The chain links TRBV15 to TRBJ2-3; 12 bases agree with TRBD2. The V gene end was trimmed by 4 bases and the J gene end by 5 bases; junction bases not matched to a gene: 10. Per germline, CDR1 LNHNV and CDR2 YYDKDF (reference sequence). The CDR3 extends over 17 amino acids. The CDR3 spells CATSIHRTSGIGDTQYF. In DNA, the CDR3 is TGTGCCACCAGCATCCACAGGACTAGCGGGATAGGAGATACGCAGTATTTT. Full variable domain (remainder filled in from reference TRBV15 and TRBJ2-3): DAMVIQNPRYQVTQFGKPVTLSCSQTLNHNVMYWYQQKSSQAPKLLFHYYDKDFNNEADTPDNFQSRRPNTSFCFLDIRSPGLGDTAMYLCATSIHRTSGIGDTQYFGPGTRLTVL.

This rearrangement joins TRBV5-2 to TRBJ1-2. TRBV5-2 is annotated as a pseudogene. This CDR3 is built from 15 residues. The CDR3 DNA reads as TGTGCCAGCAAAAGTGATTTACGAAAGACCTATGGCTACACCTTC. Translation gives CASKSDLRKTYGYTF.

The V gene is TRBV6-5, the J gene TRBJ1-2; D call uncertain. The CDR3 extends over 14 amino acids. The V end lost 7 bases, the J end lost 2 bases, and 14 bases lay between the germline ends. CDR1 is MNHEY, CDR2 SVGAGI, per germline. The CDR3 DNA follows: TGTGCCAGCACCGTAACTACCGGGAACTATGGCTACACCTTC. Protein sequence: CASTVTTGNYGYTF.

This clone appeared once. This rearrangement joins TRBV29-1 to TRBJ2-7; no clear D. V shed 4 bases and J shed 4 bases, with 17 bases lying between them. CDR1 is SQVTM and CDR2 is ANQGSEA in the germline V gene. This CDR3 has 14 amino acids. The CDR3 region has the DNA TGCAGCGTTGTATTGGGTCAGACCGATTACGAGCAGTACTTC. This codes for CSVVLGQTDYEQYF.

The chain carries TRBV5-3 and TRBJ2-7, with D perhaps matching TRBD1 or TRBD2 (5 bases each). TRBV5-3 is placed among ORFs of uncertain function. The CDR3 has 19 residues. Trimming removed 0 bases at V and 2 bases at J, with 24 bases between. The CDR3 reads CARSLVYGGETPGAYEQYF. The CDR3 coding sequence is TGTGCCAGAAGCTTGGTTTATGGGGGAGAAACCCCTGGGGCCTACGAGCAGTACTTC.

This clone has just one count. The CDR3 loop is CASSLVEGRNTEAFF. The CDR3 nucleotides read TGTGCCAGCAGCTTAGTTGAGGGGCGAAACACTGAAGCTTTCTTT. The chain combines TRBV7-9 with TRBJ1-1, with D perhaps TRBD1 (5 bases). CDR1 and CDR2 (germline): SEHNR, FQNEAQ (reference sequence). V gave up 1 base and J gave up 2 bases, with 11 bases separating them. The CDR3 has 15 residues.

V and J are TRBV28 and TRBJ2-7, with no clear D. Germline CDR1 and CDR2: MDHEN and SYDVKM. V shed 4 bases and J shed 2 bases, with 12 bases lying between them. The CDR3 has 14 amino acids. CDR3: CASSSRLSPYEQYF. Written as DNA, the CDR3 is TGTGCCAGCAGTTCGAGACTGTCCCCCTACGAGCAGTACTTC.

The chain joins TRBV6-6 to TRBJ2-2; D may be TRBD1 or TRBD2 (5 bases each). The V end was cut by 0 bases, the J end by 6 bases, with 11 bases between. The germline gives CDR1 MNHNY, CDR2 SVGAGI (reference sequence). The CDR3 is made up of 15 amino acids. CDR3 residues: CASSYSVEGPGELFF. The CDR3 coding sequence is TGTGCCAGCAGTTACTCGGTTGAGGGGCCCGGGGAGCTGTTTTTT.

The genes are TRBV7-9 and TRBJ2-2; weak D call: TRBD2 (5 bases). The V gene's germline CDR1 is SEHNR and CDR2 FQNEAQ (reference sequence). Trimming shortened V by 2 bases and J by 8 bases, and 9 bases separated the two germline ends. The CDR3 contains 13 residues. This CDR3 is CASSLYPGGELFF. The CDR3 DNA sequence: TGTGCCAGCAGCTTATATCCGGGAGGGGAGCTGTTTTTT.

The chain links TRBV6-1 to TRBJ1-2; 7 bases are a match to TRBD1. The junction had 5 bases not matched to a gene; V was cut back by 3 bases and J by 1 base. Looked up from germline, CDR1 is MNHNS and CDR2 is SASEGT. This CDR3 region has 15 residues. The CDR3, as DNA: TGTGCCAGCAGTGAGGGGGACAGTCATAACTATGGCTACACCTTC. This translates into CASSEGDSHNYGYTF.

The chain employs TRBV4-1 and TRBJ2-1; D gene unclear. The CDR3 has 16 amino acids. Germline V gene lookup returns CDR1 MGHRA and CDR2 YSYEKL. V shed 0 bases and J shed 0 bases, with 9 bases lying between them. CDR3 nucleotide sequence: TGCGCCAGCAGCCAAGAACTACCGTCCTCCTACAATGAGCAGTTCTTC. It is translated as CASSQELPSSYNEQFF.

This clone was seen more than once but under ten times. The chain recombines TRBV5-4 with TRBJ2-5; possibly TRBD2 for D (6 bases). Per germline, CDR1 SGHNT and CDR2 YYREEE (reference sequence). The length of the CDR3 is 14 residues. Trimming took 3 bases from V and 2 from J, leaving 11 bases between them. CDR3 nucleotide sequence: TGTGCCAGCAGCTCGGGACTGGAACAAGAGACCCAGTACTTC. This gives the protein CASSSGLEQETQYF. The variable domain in full, with the rest retrieved from reference TRBV5-4 and TRBJ2-5, is ETGVTQSPTHLIKTRGQQVTLRCSSQSGHNTVSWYQQALGQGPQFIFQYYREEENGRGNFPPRFSGLQFPNYSSELNVNALELDDSALYLCASSSGLEQETQYFGPGTRLLVL.

Note on this clone: Germline and junction disagree at one end, which may indicate a read error. Other DNA sequences from this sample encode an identical CDR3 as well. This chain joins TRBV27 and TRBJ2-7; TRBD2 might be the D (5 bases). The CDR3 spans 15 residues. Germline loops: CDR1 MNHEY, CDR2 SMNVEV (reference sequence). CDR3 protein: CASSLSSGASYEQYF. Written as DNA, the CDR3 is TGTGCCAGCAGTCTATCCAGCGGAGCCTCCTACGAGCAGTACTTC.

This chain connects TRBV1 to TRBJ2-1; the D call of TRBD2 is as the table states it, not checked on the DNA. TRBV1 has pseudogene status. The CDR3 covers 20 residues. The CDR3 region has the DNA TGCACCAGCAGCCGGGCGGGAGGACTAGCGGGAGGGCCCCTCTACAATGAGCAGTTCTTC. Encoded protein: CTSSRAGGLAGGPLYNEQFF.

The chain couples TRBV5-1 to TRBJ2-7, with 9 bases matching TRBD1. This CDR3 comprises 14 residues. Germline-derived CDR1 and CDR2 are SGHRS and YFSETQ. J was trimmed by 5 bases and V by 1 base; bases with no gene match: 4. CDR3 coding DNA: TGCGCCAGCAGCTTGACAGGGGGCGGCGACGAGCAGTACTTC. This encodes CASSLTGGGDEQYF.

The chain links TRBV4-2 to TRBJ2-7; 13 positions agree with TRBD2. The CDR3 runs to 15 residues. CDR1 and CDR2 from the germline V gene are LGHNA and YNFKEQ. The V and J ends lost 4 bases and 5 bases, in that order; junction bases with no gene match: 5. This CDR3 reads CASSPRTSGRNEQYF. CDR3 nucleotides: TGTGCCAGCAGCCCTCGGACTAGCGGGAGAAACGAGCAGTACTTC.

The chain is built from TRBV7-2 and TRBJ2-3, with TRBD2 identical over 10 bases. CDR1 is SGHTA and CDR2 is FQGNSA in the germline V gene. The length of the CDR3 is 14 residues. V lost 1 base to trimming and J lost 14 bases; unmatched junction nucleotides: 9. The CDR3 DNA is TGTGCCAGCAGCTTAGAGGGGCTAGCGGGAGAAGCGTATTTT. Its protein product is CASSLEGLAGEAYF.

The CDR3 here is CSVVGQNSYEQYF. In nucleotides, the CDR3 is TGCAGCGTTGTGGGCCAGAACTCCTACGAGCAGTACTTC. The chain uses TRBV29-1 and TRBJ2-7, with unresolved D. The CDR3 runs to 13 residues. Germline-derived CDR1 and CDR2 are SQVTM and ANQGSEA. V dropped 4 bases and J dropped 0 bases, with 10 bases sitting between them.